These 12 T cell receptor beta chains share one sample of origin, sequenced in a study of glioma-infiltrating T cells after dendritic cell vaccination. The protocol was immunoSEQ multiplex PCR, while the TCRdb copy is restricted to in-frame clones and leaves out a portion. The sample holds 75,000 to 100,000 clones, approximately 80% seen once. This material consisted of blood, taken before dendritic cell vaccination. Every receptor here comes from a human donor with glioblastoma.

As regards this clone: One end of the junction fails to match germline, which may point to a read error. The chain combines TRBV29-1 with TRBJ1-2, with D hard to call. Germline V gene sequence: CDR1 SQVTM, CDR2 ANQGSEA. This CDR3 contains 10 residues. The CDR3 DNA reads TGCAGCGTTGAGATAGGACTGGGCTACTTC. Translation gives CSVEIGLGYF.

The chain links TRBV27 to TRBJ2-7; 9 bases agree with TRBD2. The germline V gene has CDR1 MNHEY and CDR2 SMNVEV (reference sequence). CDR3 length equals 15 residues. Trimming removed 5 bases from V and 3 bases from J; junction bases left unmatched: 8. For the CDR3, the DNA is TGTGCCAGCAGTCCATTTAGCGGGAGTGGCTACGAGCAGTACTTC. It yields the protein CASSPFSGSGYEQYF.

A few counts support this clone. This chain connects TRBV18 to TRBJ1-4; no firm D call. Germline CDR1 is KGHSH and CDR2 is LQKENI. The CDR3 spans 13 residues. Between the trimmed V and J ends, which lost 2 bases and 10 bases, there was a span of 11 bases. The CDR3 is CASSPTEERKLFF. For the CDR3, the DNA is TGTGCCAGCTCACCAACGGAGGAACGAAAACTGTTTTTT.

This chain links TRBV7-9 with TRBJ1-1, with 9 positions matching TRBD1. The germline CDR1 and CDR2 sequences are SEHNR and FQNEAQ (reference sequence). The CDR3 is 14 residues long. Losses at the gene ends were 5 bases for V and 5 bases for J; bases not matched to a gene: 6. DNA for the CDR3: TGTGCCAGCAGCGTACAGGGGGCTTGGACTGAAGCTTTCTTT. This gives the protein CASSVQGAWTEAFF.

This clone was observed a few times. V and J are TRBV23-1 and TRBJ2-7; no clear D. TRBV23-1 is known as an ORF, though its function is uncertain. Trimming stripped 0 bases from V and 7 bases from J, with 13 bases between. The CDR3 extends over 14 amino acids. The CDR3 nucleotides read TGCGCCAGCAGTCAATCCCCGAGACAAACTGAGCAGTACTTC. It translates to CASSQSPRQTEQYF.

V usage is TRBV28 and J usage is TRBJ1-5, with D maybe TRBD1 (5 bases). CDR3 length: 15 residues. Per the germline V gene, CDR1 is MDHEN and CDR2 is SYDVKM. V lost 3 bases, J lost 6 bases, and 15 bases lay in between. CDR3 in amino acids: CASSLWGEGAQPQHF. CDR3 coding DNA: TGTGCCAGCAGTTTGTGGGGGGAAGGGGCTCAGCCCCAGCATTTT.

V usage is TRBV6-1 and J usage is TRBJ1-1; 8 bases agree with TRBD1. V lost 7 bases to trimming and J lost 3 bases; unmatched junction nucleotides: 10. The CDR3 has 15 amino acids. CDR1 and CDR2 (germline): MNHNS, SASEGT. CDR3 loop: CASMRDRGVYTEAFF. The DNA of the CDR3 is TGTGCCAGCATGAGAGACAGGGGAGTTTACACTGAAGCTTTCTTT.

This clone occurred many times. V is TRBV6-5 and J is TRBJ1-4; 7 nucleotides agree with TRBD1. The CDR3 spans 14 residues. Germline V gene data show CDR1 as MNHEY and CDR2 as SVGAGI. The ends lost 6 bases at V and 5 bases at J; junction bases unmatched: 6. CDR3 residues: CASRSGGSNEKLFF. The CDR3 region has the DNA TGTGCCAGCAGATCAGGGGGGTCAAATGAAAAACTGTTTTTT.

This chain uses TRBV30 with TRBJ1-6; the D gene is possibly TRBD1 (6 bases). The CDR3 totals 17 residues. The ends were cut back, 6 bases at V and 7 bases at J, with 25 bases in the middle. Germline CDR1 and CDR2: GTSNPN and SVGIG (reference sequence). The CDR3 nucleotides are TGTGCCTGCAAGAGATACAGGGTGGCCGACCTAAATTCACCCCTCCACTTT. Translated: CACKRYRVADLNSPLHF.

The chain employs TRBV5-6 and TRBJ2-7, with TRBD2 matching over 9 bases. Germline values: CDR1 SGHDT, CDR2 YYEEEE. This CDR3 spans 15 amino acids. V trimming: 1 base; J trimming: 2 bases; junction bases outside the gene matches: 4. This CDR3 is CASSLSTSGTYEQYF. DNA for the CDR3: TGTGCCAGCAGCTTGTCGACTAGCGGAACCTACGAGCAGTACTTC.

The chain combines TRBV13 with TRBJ2-3, with TRBD2 identical over 9 bases. This CDR3 is built from 18 residues. Germline values: CDR1 PRHDT, CDR2 FYEKMQ (reference sequence). Trimming removed 6 bases from V and 3 bases from J; junction bases left unmatched: 16. CDR3 DNA sequence: TGTGCCAGCAGGCCAAGGGTAGCGGGAGTGCGAAGGACAGATACGCAGTATTTT. It is translated as CASRPRVAGVRRTDTQYF.

The rearrangement links TRBV6-5 to TRBJ2-5; D not certain. Per the germline V gene, CDR1 is MNHEY and CDR2 is SVGAGI. This CDR3 has 11 residues. V shed 6 bases and J shed 1 base, with 3 bases lying between them. CDR3 nucleotides: TGTGCCAGCAGCCTCCAAGAGACCCAGTACTTC. It yields the protein CASSLQETQYF.